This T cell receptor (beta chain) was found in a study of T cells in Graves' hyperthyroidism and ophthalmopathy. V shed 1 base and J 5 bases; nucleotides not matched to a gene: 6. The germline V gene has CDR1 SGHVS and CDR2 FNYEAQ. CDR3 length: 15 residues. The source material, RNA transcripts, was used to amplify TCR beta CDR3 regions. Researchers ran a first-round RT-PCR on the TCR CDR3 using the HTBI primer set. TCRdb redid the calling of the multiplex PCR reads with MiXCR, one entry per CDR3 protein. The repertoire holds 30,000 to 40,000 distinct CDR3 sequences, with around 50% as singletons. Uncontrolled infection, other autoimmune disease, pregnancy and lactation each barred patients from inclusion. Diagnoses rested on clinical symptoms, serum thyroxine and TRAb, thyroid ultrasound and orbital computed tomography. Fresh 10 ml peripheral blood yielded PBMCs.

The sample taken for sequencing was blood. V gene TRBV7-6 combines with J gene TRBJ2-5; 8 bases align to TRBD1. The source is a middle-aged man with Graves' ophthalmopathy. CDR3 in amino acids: CASSLVGQGGETQYF. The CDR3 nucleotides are TGTGCCAGCAGCTTAGTAGGACAGGGCGGGGAGACCCAGTACTTC. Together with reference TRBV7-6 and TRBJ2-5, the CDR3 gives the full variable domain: GAGVSQSPRYKVTKRGQDVALRCDPISGHVSLYWYRQALGQGPEFLTYFNYEAQQDKSGLPNDRFSAERPEGSISTLTIQRTEQRDSAMYRCASSLVGQGGETQYFGPGTRLLVL.